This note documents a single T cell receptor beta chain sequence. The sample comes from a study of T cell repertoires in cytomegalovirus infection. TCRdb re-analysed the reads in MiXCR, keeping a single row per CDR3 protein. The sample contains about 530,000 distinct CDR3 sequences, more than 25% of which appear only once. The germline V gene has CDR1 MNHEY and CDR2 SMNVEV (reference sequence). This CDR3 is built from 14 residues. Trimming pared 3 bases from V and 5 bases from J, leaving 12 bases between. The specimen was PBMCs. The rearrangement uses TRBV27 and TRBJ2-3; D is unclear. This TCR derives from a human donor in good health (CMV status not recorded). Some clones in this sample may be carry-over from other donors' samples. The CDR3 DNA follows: TGTGCCAGCAGTTTCATGTTCTCCCTAGATACGCAGTATTTT. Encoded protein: CASSFMFSLDTQYF.